A single sample is the source of the 12 T cell receptor beta chains below, sequenced in a study of T cell repertoires in cytomegalovirus infection. TCRdb itself ran the reads through MiXCR, one entry per CDR3 protein. The table includes 150,000 to 160,000 distinct CDR3 sequences, about a quarter detected once. What was sequenced was PBMCs. These receptors were obtained from a human donor in good health (CMV status not recorded). Some clones in this sample may be carry-over from other donors' samples.

V is TRBV10-3 and J is TRBJ2-1, with D possibly being TRBD1 or TRBD2 (5 bases each). V was cut by 3 bases and J by 10 bases, with 13 bases left in between. Germline lookup yields CDR1 ENHRY and CDR2 SYGVKD. The CDR3 totals 13 residues. The chain's CDR3 is CAISDPGRGEQFF. For the CDR3, the DNA is TGTGCCATCAGTGACCCTGGACGGGGCGAGCAGTTCTTC.

The chain links TRBV11-2 to TRBJ1-2; possible D gene TRBD1, 5 bases. The CDR3 runs to 14 residues. Looked up from germline, CDR1 is SGHAT and CDR2 is FQNNGV. V shed 6 bases and J shed 0 bases, with 11 bases lying between them. CDR3 protein: CASSAGRANYGYTF. DNA of the CDR3: TGTGCCAGCAGTGCGGGACGCGCTAACTATGGCTACACCTTC. The entire variable domain, with the rest obtained from reference TRBV11-2 and TRBJ1-2, is as follows: EAGVAQSPRYKIIEKRQSVAFWCNPISGHATLYWYQQILGQGPKLLIQFQNNGVVDDSQLPKDRFSAERLKGVDSTLKIQPAKLEDSAVYLCASSAGRANYGYTFGSGTRLTVV.

The genes are TRBV12-3 or TRBV12-4 and TRBJ2-1, with 13 positions matching TRBD2. The CDR3 spans 16 residues. The V gene end was trimmed by 6 bases and the J gene end by 4 bases; junction bases not matched to a gene: 6. This CDR3 reads CASSTILAGGYNEQFF. The CDR3 coding sequence is TGTGCCAGCAGCACCATACTAGCGGGGGGGTACAATGAGCAGTTCTTC.

This clonotype appeared a few times. The chain uses TRBV7-9 and TRBJ1-5, with 11 bases fitting TRBD1. The CDR3 extends over 14 amino acids. CDR1 is SEHNR and CDR2 is FQNEAQ in the germline V gene (reference sequence). Trimming took 5 bases from V and 7 from J; bases not matched to a gene: 4. The CDR3 protein is CASSPGQGVQPQHF. The CDR3 DNA sequence: TGTGCCAGCAGCCCGGGACAGGGGGTCCAGCCCCAGCATTTT. The variable domain in full, with the rest retrieved from reference TRBV7-9 and TRBJ1-5, is DTGVSQNPRHKITKRGQNVTFRCDPISEHNRLYWYRQTLGQGPEFLTYFQNEAQLEKSRLLSDRFSAERPKGSFSTLEIQRTEQGDSAMYLCASSPGQGVQPQHFGDGTRLSIL.

The chain has TRBV28 and TRBJ1-5; D is uncertain. This CDR3 comprises 15 residues. Germline-derived CDR1 and CDR2 are MDHEN and SYDVKM. V was clipped by 8 bases and J by 4 bases, with 18 bases between them. CDR3 coding DNA: TGTGCCAGCTTGACGGGCCTCCGCATGAATCAGCCCCAGCATTTT. Its translation: CASLTGLRMNQPQHF. Together with reference TRBV28 and TRBJ1-5, the CDR3 gives the full variable domain: DVKVTQSSRYLVKRTGEKVFLECVQDMDHENMFWYRQDPGLGLRLIYFSYDVKMKEKGDIPEGYSVSREKKERFSLILESASTNQTSMYLCASLTGLRMNQPQHFGDGTRLSIL.

This clonotype was found many times. V and J are TRBV19 and TRBJ2-1, with TRBD1 matching over 8 bases. This CDR3 region has 16 residues. V lost 5 bases and J lost 1; bases outside the gene matches: 7. CDR1 LNHDA and CDR2 SQIVND come from the germline V gene (reference sequence). CDR3 DNA: TGTGCCAGTAGTCCTTCGGACAGGGTGTCCTACAATGAGCAGTTCTTC. Its translation: CASSPSDRVSYNEQFF.

This clonotype showed up just a few times. The rearrangement joins TRBV5-1 to TRBJ2-2; D may be TRBD2 (5 bases). Germline loops: CDR1 SGHRS, CDR2 YFSETQ. This CDR3 contains 14 residues. V was cut by 4 bases and J by 7 bases, with 14 bases left in between. The CDR3 sequence is CASSLDDRGGELFF. Written as DNA, the CDR3 is TGCGCCAGCAGCCTCGATGACCGGGGCGGGGAGCTGTTTTTT.

There are a few counts of this clonotype. CDR3 loop: CASSLNRVYGYTF. CDR3 in DNA: TGTGCCAGCAGTTTGAACAGGGTCTATGGCTACACCTTC. The genes are TRBV28 and TRBJ1-2; a weak D match, TRBD1 (6 bases). V was pared by 3 bases and J by 4 bases, with 9 bases between. This CDR3 is built from 13 residues. Germline loops: CDR1 MDHEN, CDR2 SYDVKM.

This sequence joins TRBV19 and TRBJ1-5, with a possible D match to TRBD1 (5 bases). Germline V gene data show CDR1 as LNHDA and CDR2 as SQIVND (reference sequence). This CDR3 contains 16 residues. The germline V and J ends were trimmed by 7 bases and 3 bases, with 19 bases remaining between them. For the CDR3, the DNA is TGTGCCAGTACCCCAGGGCAGGCACCGATCAATCAGCCCCAGCATTTT. Translating it yields CASTPGQAPINQPQHF.

In its sample, this clonotype was seen a few times. The V gene is TRBV7-2, the J gene TRBJ1-2; 8 positions agree with TRBD1. Unmatched junction bases numbered 23, after V lost 1 base and J lost 4 bases. The CDR3 is made up of 21 amino acids. Per germline, CDR1 SGHTA and CDR2 FQGNSA. The CDR3 here is CASSLERYWTGRTPEAYGYTF. As DNA, the CDR3 is TGTGCCAGCAGCTTAGAACGATACTGGACAGGGCGCACTCCTGAAGCCTATGGCTACACCTTC. The whole variable domain, remainder taken from reference TRBV7-2 and TRBJ1-2, is GAGVSQSPSNKVTEKGKDVELRCDPISGHTALYWYRQSLGQGLEFLIYFQGNSAPDKSGLPSDRFSAERTGGSVSTLTIQRTQQEDSAVYLCASSLERYWTGRTPEAYGYTFGSGTRLTVV.

The sample holds a few counts of this clonotype. The chain combines TRBV29-1 with TRBJ1-4; 10 bases fit TRBD1. The CDR3 extends over 16 amino acids. Germline CDR1 is SQVTM and CDR2 is ANQGSEA. Losses at the gene ends were 7 bases for V and 7 bases for J; bases not matched to a gene: 15. The DNA for the CDR3 is TGCAGCGCCTCGGAGACAGGGGGCAGGGTTGGTGAAAAACTGTTTTTT. Translating gives CSASETGGRVGEKLFF.

To note about this clonotype: A much larger clone sits a single nucleotide away, making a read error possible. V gene TRBV24-1 combines with J gene TRBJ2-1; a weak D match, TRBD2 (6 bases). CDR3 length: 15 residues. Trimming pared 3 bases from V and 6 bases from J, leaving 14 bases between. Per the germline V gene, CDR1 is KGHDR and CDR2 is SFDVKD. Written as DNA, the CDR3 is TGTGCCACCAGTGATATGGGGGGTGGGGCCAATGAGCAGTTCTTC. Protein product: CATSDMGGGANEQFF.